These 18 T cell receptor beta chains came from one sample sequenced in a study of T cell repertoires in cytomegalovirus infection. These receptors are not linked to any known antigen. A single record per CDR3 protein comes from TCRdb applying MiXCR to the reads. The repertoire includes roughly 920,000 distinct CDR3 sequences, around 32% of them detected once, and 11% to 15% sits in the top ten. The sequences come from cultured CD8+ T cells from PBMCs, collected from culture after CMV antigen stimulation. Source of these receptors: a human donor in good health (CMV status not recorded). Some clones in this sample may be carry-over from other donors' samples.

V and J are TRBV7-6 and TRBJ2-7; D tentatively fits TRBD1 or TRBD2 (5 bases each). From germline, CDR1 is SGHVS and CDR2 FNYEAQ. This CDR3 is built from 14 residues. V gave up 7 bases and J gave up 5 bases, with 18 bases separating them. The chain's CDR3 is CASTVGVRDHEQYF. The DNA of the CDR3 is TGTGCCAGCACCGTCGGGGTAAGGGACCACGAGCAGTACTTC.

The rearrangement uses TRBV6-2 or TRBV6-3 and TRBJ2-1, with D tentatively TRBD1 (6 bases). Per germline, CDR1 MNHEY and CDR2 SVGEGT. CDR3 length: 17 amino acids. The germline V and J ends were trimmed by 1 base and 3 bases, with 16 bases remaining between them. The CDR3 DNA reads as TGTGCCAGCAGTTACTTCCAGGGGTTAATGAACTACAATGAGCAGTTCTTC. Amino acids: CASSYFQGLMNYNEQFF.

This clonotype was observed a handful of times. The chain recombines TRBV29-1 with TRBJ1-3, with D unclear. The V end lost 6 bases, the J end lost 0 bases, and 12 bases lay between the germline ends. Germline V CDR1 and CDR2: SQVTM, ANQGSEA. This CDR3 is built from 14 residues. CDR3 amino acids: CSVHQRHSGNTIYF. In DNA, the CDR3 is TGCAGCGTCCATCAGAGGCACTCTGGAAACACCATATATTTT.

The sample holds a few counts of this clonotype. V is TRBV12-3 or TRBV12-4 and J is TRBJ2-7; D gene unclear. There are 12 residues in the CDR3. With 7 bases removed from V and 2 bases from J, the gap between germline ends came to 9 bases. DNA for the CDR3: TGTGCCAGCACCAATACGGCCTACGAGCAGTACTTC. Its protein is CASTNTAYEQYF.

The chain links TRBV7-9 to TRBJ1-2; TRBD1 matches at 8 bases. The CDR3 is 13 residues long. CDR1 is SEHNR and CDR2 is FQNEAQ in the germline V gene (reference sequence). V gave up 6 bases and J gave up 8 bases; unmatched junction bases: 8. CDR3 sequence: CASSRTGLRGYTF. CDR3 in DNA: TGTGCCAGCAGTCGGACAGGGTTGAGAGGCTACACCTTC.

This clonotype appeared many times. The V call is TRBV7-9, the J call TRBJ2-1, with D perhaps TRBD2 (6 bases). Germline assignment: CDR1 SEHNR and CDR2 FQNEAQ (reference sequence). This CDR3 is built from 15 residues. Trimming took off 3 bases at V and 7 bases at J, with 16 bases between the two ends. CDR3 nucleotides: TGTGCCAGCAGCTTCAGCGCGGGGCTTGGTAATGAGCAGTTCTTC. Translated, it gives CASSFSAGLGNEQFF.

This chain links TRBV7-6 with TRBJ2-7, with 9 bases lining up with TRBD1. In germline, CDR1 is SGHVS, CDR2 FNYEAQ. V was pared by 2 bases and J by 3 bases, with 5 bases of the junction left unmatched. This CDR3 comprises 15 residues. CDR3 in DNA: TGTGCCAGCAGCTTAAAGACAGGGGGGCACTACGAGCAGTACTTC. Protein sequence: CASSLKTGGHYEQYF.

The table lists this clonotype with a few counts. The CDR3, as DNA: TGTGCCATCAGTGACAGGCCGAACACCGGGGAGCTGTTTTTT. It specifies CAISDRPNTGELFF. The gene calls are TRBV10-3 and TRBJ2-2; D call uncertain. This CDR3 has 14 amino acids. Germline V gene lookup returns CDR1 ENHRY and CDR2 SYGVKD. With 3 bases removed from V and 0 bases from J, the gap between germline ends came to 5 bases.

The rearrangement links TRBV28 to TRBJ2-2; D remains ambiguous. There are 15 residues in the CDR3. In germline, CDR1 is MDHEN, CDR2 SYDVKM. The ends were cut back, 4 bases at V and 0 bases at J, with 9 bases in the middle. The DNA for the CDR3 is TGTGCCAGCAGTTCGGCTTCTGCGAACACCGGGGAGCTGTTTTTT. Residues: CASSSASANTGELFF.

This chain joins TRBV12-5 and TRBJ2-2; 7 nucleotides line up with TRBD1. Trimming removed 4 bases from V and 1 base from J; junction bases left unmatched: 6. The CDR3 is 16 residues long. From germline, CDR1 is LGHNT and CDR2 FRNRAP. The CDR3 nucleotides read TGTGCTAGTGGTTCCCGGACAGGAGAGAACACCGGGGAGCTGTTTTTT. This sequence encodes CASGSRTGENTGELFF.

The gene calls are TRBV29-1 and TRBJ2-1; TRBD1 is a possible D gene (6 bases). Germline V lookup: CDR1 SQVTM, CDR2 ANQGSEA. The CDR3 has 17 amino acids. V was shortened by 3 bases and J by 10 bases, with 28 bases between the two germline ends. This CDR3 is CSVDGTWSSQKTFEQFF. Written as DNA, the CDR3 is TGCAGCGTTGACGGGACATGGTCTAGCCAGAAAACCTTCGAGCAGTTCTTC.

This clonotype appeared a few times. V gene TRBV6-2 or TRBV6-3 combines with J gene TRBJ1-2; no clear D. V dropped 2 bases and J dropped 3 bases, with 7 bases sitting between them. The CDR3 has 13 amino acids. Germline lookup yields CDR1 MNHEY and CDR2 SVGEGT. Here the CDR3 reads CASSYGVDYGYTF. CDR3 coding DNA: TGTGCCAGCAGTTACGGGGTTGACTATGGCTACACCTTC.

V and J are TRBV7-2 and TRBJ2-2; no clear D gene. The CDR3 covers 13 residues. Trimming took 6 bases from V and 5 from J, leaving 10 bases between them. CDR1 and CDR2 (germline): SGHTA, FQGNSA. The CDR3 DNA reads as TGTGCCAGCAGTTACGACCTTACCGGGGAGCTGTTTTTT. Amino acids: CASSYDLTGELFF.

The chain uses TRBV4-1 and TRBJ2-1; 14 nucleotides line up with TRBD2. CDR1 is MGHRA and CDR2 is YSYEKL in the germline V gene. Trimming took 2 bases from V and 5 from J; bases not matched to a gene: 2. The CDR3 is made up of 16 amino acids. CDR3 coding DNA: TGCGCCAGCAGCCAACCGGGACTAGCGGGGGACAATGAGCAGTTCTTC. Amino acids: CASSQPGLAGDNEQFF.

The chain employs TRBV28 and TRBJ2-1; D call uncertain. Deletions cut 3 bases from V and 7 bases from J, with 22 bases between. This CDR3 has 17 amino acids. Germline CDR1 MDHEN, CDR2 SYDVKM. In nucleotides, the CDR3 is TGTGCCAGCAGTTTCCCCCCTGGGCAGTCCAAACGGAATGAGCAGTTCTTC. It specifies CASSFPPGQSKRNEQFF.

This clonotype has a count of ten or more. The chain is built from TRBV19 and TRBJ1-1; D unresolved. The CDR3 covers 15 residues. V lost 8 bases to trimming and J lost 1 base, with 17 bases between them. From germline, CDR1 is LNHDA and CDR2 SQIVND (reference sequence). CDR3 region: CASHRVGWPNTEAFF. Written as DNA, the CDR3 is TGTGCCAGTCACCGAGTAGGGTGGCCGAACACTGAAGCTTTCTTT.

This clonotype was seen only a few times. The chain links TRBV4-1 to TRBJ2-7; TRBD1 matches 8 bases. J lost 5 bases, V lost 2 bases, and 2 bases had no gene match. Germline V gives CDR1 MGHRA, CDR2 YSYEKL. The CDR3 sequence is 13 residues long. The CDR3 is CASSQLDRDEQYF. The DNA for the CDR3 is TGCGCCAGCAGCCAACTGGACAGGGACGAGCAGTACTTC.

This clonotype was counted at least ten times. The V call is TRBV7-6, the J call TRBJ1-1; D perhaps matches TRBD1 (5 bases). The CDR3 runs to 17 residues. In germline, CDR1 is SGHVS, CDR2 FNYEAQ. The V end lost 2 bases, the J end lost 6 bases, and 22 bases lay between the germline ends. The CDR3 reads CASSLIQARGPQSEAFF. The DNA for the CDR3 is TGTGCCAGCAGCTTAATACAGGCGAGGGGACCACAATCTGAAGCTTTCTTT.